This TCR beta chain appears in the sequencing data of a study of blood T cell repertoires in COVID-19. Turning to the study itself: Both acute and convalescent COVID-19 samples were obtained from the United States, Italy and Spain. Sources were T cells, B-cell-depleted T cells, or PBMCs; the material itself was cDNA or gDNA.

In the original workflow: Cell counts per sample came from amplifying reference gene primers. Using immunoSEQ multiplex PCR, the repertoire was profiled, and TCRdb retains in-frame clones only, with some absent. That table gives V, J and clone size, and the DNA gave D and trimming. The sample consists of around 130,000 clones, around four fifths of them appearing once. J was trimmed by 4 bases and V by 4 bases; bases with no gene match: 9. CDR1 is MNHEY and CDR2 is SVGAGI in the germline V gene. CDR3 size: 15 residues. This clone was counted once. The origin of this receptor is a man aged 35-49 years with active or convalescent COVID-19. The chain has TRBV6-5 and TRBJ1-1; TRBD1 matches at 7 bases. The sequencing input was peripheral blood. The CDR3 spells CASSFEGATGTEAFF. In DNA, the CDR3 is TGTGCCAGCAGTTTCGAGGGGGCCACCGGCACTGAAGCTTTCTTT.